Following are 10 T cell receptor beta chains from one sample sequenced in a study of shared clonotypes between healthy human individuals (TCRdb year 2020). CD8 naive samples were CD45RO-negative cells positively selected for CCR7, giving a CD45RA+CCR7+ population that excluded TemRA cells. Libraries were made using the immunoSEQ multiplex PCR assay. TCRdb stores this immuneACCESS table with in-frame sequences only. Part of the clones is absent; in the studies checked, under half of the shortfall reflects unresolved V genes, and no reason is known for the rest. The sample table records some 2 million clones; about 95% of these occur just once. Around 1.1% of the sample belongs to the ten largest clones. Material: naive CD8+ T cells sorted from blood. The cell subset or site label here, explained by the study, means: CD45RA+CCR7+. The receptors here all came from a man aged 18 to 29 in good health.

The gene calls are TRBV14 and TRBJ2-2; 8 bases line up with TRBD2. The V and J ends lost 1 base and 4 bases, in that order; junction bases with no gene match: 8. The CDR3 runs to 17 residues. Germline V gene data show CDR1 as SGHDN and CDR2 as FVKESK. CDR3 in DNA: TGTGCCAGCAGCCAAGTATCGGGGACTAGGGTCACCGGGGAGCTGTTTTTT. Its protein product is CASSQVSGTRVTGELFF. Drawing the rest from reference TRBV14 and TRBJ2-2, the complete variable domain is EAGVTQFPSHSVIEKGQTVTLRCDPISGHDNLYWYRRVMGKEIKFLLHFVKESKQDESGMPNNRFLAERTGGTYSTLKVQPAELEDSGVYFCASSQVSGTRVTGELFFGEGSRLTVL.

The chain recombines TRBV15 with TRBJ1-1; D call uncertain. The germline V gene has CDR1 LNHNV and CDR2 YYDKDF (reference sequence). V was shortened by 5 bases and J by 0 bases, with 10 bases between the two germline ends. This CDR3 region has 14 residues. The CDR3: CATSGSQMNTEAFF. The DNA of the CDR3 is TGTGCCACCAGCGGGTCACAAATGAACACTGAAGCTTTCTTT. The full variable domain, rest sourced from reference TRBV15 and TRBJ1-1, is DAMVIQNPRYQVTQFGKPVTLSCSQTLNHNVMYWYQQKSSQAPKLLFHYYDKDFNNEADTPDNFQSRRPNTSFCFLDIRSPGLGDTAMYLCATSGSQMNTEAFFGQGTRLTVV.

The chain employs TRBV7-2 and TRBJ2-1; D unclear. Trimming cost V 1 base and J 8 bases, with 12 bases left between them. The CDR3 sequence is 14 residues long. Germline CDR1 SGHTA, CDR2 FQGNSA. The CDR3 coding sequence is TGTGCCAGCAGCTTAGTTTCCCTAGGCGATGAGCAGTTCTTC. It specifies CASSLVSLGDEQFF.

The chain recombines TRBV10-3 with TRBJ2-7; TRBD1 matches at 10 bases. The CDR3 length is 13 residues. V was pared by 8 bases and J by 5 bases, with 6 bases of the junction left unmatched. The germline gives CDR1 ENHRY, CDR2 SYGVKD. The CDR3: CAIVRDRGDEQYF. The CDR3 DNA sequence: TGTGCCATCGTCCGGGACAGGGGCGACGAGCAGTACTTC.

Comments on this clone: Other DNA sequences in this sample translate to the same CDR3. The chain couples TRBV6-5 to TRBJ2-7, with 7 bases that match TRBD2. Looked up from germline, CDR1 is MNHEY and CDR2 is SVGAGI. The CDR3 contains 15 residues. Trimming at V came to 3 bases and at J to 2 bases, leaving 7 bases not matched to a gene. This CDR3 is CASSYALAGAYEQYF. Written as DNA, the CDR3 is TGTGCCAGCAGTTATGCTCTCGCGGGAGCCTACGAGCAGTACTTC.

This chain uses TRBV5-6 with TRBJ2-5, with 9 bases fitting TRBD1. CDR3 length: 16 amino acids. V dropped 3 bases and J dropped 4; count of bases not matched to a gene: 10. Germline V CDR1 and CDR2: SGHDT, YYEEEE. The CDR3 protein is CASSSRDREGSETQYF. In DNA form, the CDR3 reads TGTGCCAGCAGCTCCCGGGACAGGGAGGGATCAGAGACCCAGTACTTC.

The chain carries TRBV15 and TRBJ2-7; 7 bases are shared with TRBD1. From germline, CDR1 is LNHNV and CDR2 YYDKDF (reference sequence). The V gene end was trimmed by 3 bases and the J gene end by 0 bases; junction bases not matched to a gene: 8. CDR3 length equals 16 residues. The CDR3 is CATSSTGEPSSYEQYF. In DNA form, the CDR3 reads TGTGCCACCAGCAGTACAGGGGAGCCCAGCTCCTACGAGCAGTACTTC.

Notes on this clone: Other DNA sequences in the sample encode the same CDR3. This rearrangement joins TRBV29-1 to TRBJ2-7; 8 positions match TRBD1. The CDR3 covers 12 residues. J lost 3 bases, V lost 5 bases, and 3 bases had no gene match. Germline V gives CDR1 SQVTM, CDR2 ANQGSEA. The DNA for the CDR3 is TGCAGCGTTTTACAGGGGGGCTACGAGCAGTACTTC. Its translation: CSVLQGGYEQYF.

Here the CDR3 reads CASRTVVEQYF. The CDR3 DNA follows: TGTGCCAGCCGGACCGTGGTTGAGCAGTACTTC. V and J are TRBV27 and TRBJ2-7, with unresolved D. The V end lost 8 bases, the J end lost 7 bases, and 12 bases lay between the germline ends. CDR1 and CDR2 (germline): MNHEY, SMNVEV (reference sequence). There are 11 residues in the CDR3.

This chain connects TRBV10-3 to TRBJ2-1, with 8 nucleotides matching TRBD1. CDR1 is ENHRY, CDR2 SYGVKD, per germline. Trimming at V came to 9 bases and at J to 7 bases, leaving 5 bases not matched to a gene. The CDR3 runs to 12 residues. DNA for the CDR3: TGTGCCATTACCCGACAGGGGAATGAGCAGTTCTTC. Translation: CAITRQGNEQFF.